This T cell receptor (beta chain) was identified in a study of response to subunit inactivated influenza vaccine. The length of the CDR3 is 15 residues. CDR1 and CDR2 (germline): MDHEN, SYDVKM. V shed 8 bases, J shed 2 bases, and the junction held 7 bases outside the gene matches. TCRdb processed the RT-PCR reads anew with MiXCR; each CDR3 protein has one entry. This sample has 710,000 or so distinct CDR3 sequences; less than 20% occur once, and the top ten carry around a tenth. Study findings and constraints: New T cells are recruited in small numbers by each seasonal influenza vaccination, according to the authors' suggestion.

Worth noting for this clonotype: What it binds is unknown.

This sequence was found in a man in his fifties or sixties who received an inactivated influenza vaccine. The V and J genes are TRBV28 and TRBJ2-5; TRBD2 aligns across 11 bases. Here the sequenced sample was PBMCs from blood, taken roughly 12 days after vaccination. The CDR3 DNA follows: TGTGCCAGCCTCCTTAGCGGGAGGGCGCAAGAGACCCAGTACTTC. This encodes CASLLSGRAQETQYF.